This T cell receptor (beta chain) was sequenced in a study of breast tumors, draining lymph nodes, adjacent tissues. Study-wide results and limits: Tumor and nontumor repertoires were significantly more similar in luminal-like than in basal-like breast cancer. Data fit most tumor T cells coming from lymph node, expanding in tumor. Compared with lymph nodes, tumors were less diverse; compared with nontumor tissue, more.

This clonotype was recorded a few times. The target antigen is unknown. Samples came from axillary lymph nodes draining the breast cancer. MiXCR, run by TCRdb on the multiplex PCR reads, gives a single entry per CDR3 protein. The sample yields approximately 130,000 distinct CDR3 sequences, 21% seen once. J lost 7 bases, V lost 6 bases, and 8 bases had no gene match. The CDR3 length is 14 residues. Germline V gives CDR1 SGHTS, CDR2 YDEGEE. The chain combines TRBV5-8 with TRBJ1-5; 9 bases align to TRBD1. The receptor was isolated from a female donor with breast cancer. Some clones in this sample may be carry-over from other donors' samples. The source material was axillary lymph node tissue. CDR3 protein: CASTRTGAGQPQHF. The CDR3 DNA sequence: TGTGCCAGCACCAGGACAGGGGCCGGGCAGCCCCAGCATTTT.